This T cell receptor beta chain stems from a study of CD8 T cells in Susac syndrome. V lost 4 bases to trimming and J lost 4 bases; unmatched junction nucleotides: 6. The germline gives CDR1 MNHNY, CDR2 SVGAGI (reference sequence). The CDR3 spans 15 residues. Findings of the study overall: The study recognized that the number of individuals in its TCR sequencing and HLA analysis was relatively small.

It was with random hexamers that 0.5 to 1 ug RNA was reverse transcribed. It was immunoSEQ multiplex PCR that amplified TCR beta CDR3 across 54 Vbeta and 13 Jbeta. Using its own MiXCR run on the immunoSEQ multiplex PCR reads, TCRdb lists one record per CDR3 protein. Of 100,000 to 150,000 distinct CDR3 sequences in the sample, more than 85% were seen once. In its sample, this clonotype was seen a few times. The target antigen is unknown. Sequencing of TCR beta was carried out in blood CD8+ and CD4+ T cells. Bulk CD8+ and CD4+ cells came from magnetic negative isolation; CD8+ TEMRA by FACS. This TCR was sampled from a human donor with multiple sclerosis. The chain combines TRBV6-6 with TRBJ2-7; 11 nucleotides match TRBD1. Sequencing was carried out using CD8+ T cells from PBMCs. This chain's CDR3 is CASSSGTGGSYEQYV. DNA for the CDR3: TGTGCCAGCAGTTCCGGGACAGGGGGGTCTTACGAGCAGTACGTC.